Listed here are 11 T cell receptor beta chains from one sample, sequenced in a study of blood T cell repertoires in COVID-19. Only in-frame clones appear in the TCRdb table, and some are missing; sequencing was by immunoSEQ multiplex PCR. The sample has about 210,000 clones; approximately 84% are singletons. Sequences were obtained from peripheral blood. The receptors were gathered from a woman in her 50s with active or convalescent COVID-19.

The chain carries TRBV5-1 and TRBJ2-2; D perhaps matches TRBD2 (5 bases). The V gene's germline CDR1 is SGHRS and CDR2 YFSETQ. V was pared by 5 bases and J by 4 bases, with 15 bases between. This CDR3 spans 15 amino acids. The CDR3 DNA reads TGCGCCAGCAGATCCGGGGATTGGGTCACCGGGGAGCTGTTTTTT. Its translation: CASRSGDWVTGELFF.

The chain recombines TRBV11-2 with TRBJ2-1; 11 nucleotides agree with TRBD2. The trim removed 8 bases at V and 5 bases at J, leaving 8 bases unmatched. CDR3 length equals 15 residues. CDR1 and CDR2 (germline): SGHAT, FQNNGV. As DNA, the CDR3 is TGTGCCAGCGCCCCTAGCGGGAGGAAAGACAATGAGCAGTTCTTC. Translating it yields CASAPSGRKDNEQFF.

In this sample, this clone is medium-sized. The CDR3 DNA reads TGTGCCACCAGCCCGGGGGGAGGGGAAAACTATGGCTACACCTTC. Residues: CATSPGGGENYGYTF. The rearrangement uses TRBV15 and TRBJ1-2; weak D call: TRBD1 (5 bases). Germline V gene lookup returns CDR1 LNHNV and CDR2 YYDKDF (reference sequence). The length of the CDR3 is 15 residues. Trimming removed 5 bases from V and 2 bases from J, with 15 bases in between.

V is TRBV19 and J is TRBJ2-7, with TRBD1 identical over 9 bases. Per the germline V gene, CDR1 is LNHDA and CDR2 is SQIVND (reference sequence). This CDR3 contains 15 residues. V was clipped by 3 bases and J by 0 bases; unmatched bases: 3. The CDR3, as DNA: TGTGCCAGTAGTATGACGGGACAGGGCTCCTACGAGCAGTACTTC. Its protein is CASSMTGQGSYEQYF.

V gene TRBV10-1 combines with J gene TRBJ1-1; D gene ambiguous. This CDR3 spans 13 amino acids. The germline V and J ends were trimmed by 8 bases and 1 base, with 11 bases remaining between them. CDR1 and CDR2 (germline): WNHNN, SYGVQD (reference sequence). The CDR3 reads CASRGRSNTEAFF. The CDR3 nucleotides read TGCGCCAGCCGCGGGAGATCGAACACTGAAGCTTTCTTT.

This sequence joins TRBV19 and TRBJ1-2, with D possibly being TRBD1 (5 bases). CDR3 length: 15 residues. Trimming left V 3 bases short and J 4 bases short, with 15 bases between. The germline CDR1 and CDR2 sequences are LNHDA and SQIVND (reference sequence). The CDR3 DNA reads as TGTGCCAGTAGTATGGCAGACAGTAAGGGCTATGGCTACACCTTC. Protein: CASSMADSKGYGYTF.

V gene TRBV2 combines with J gene TRBJ1-2; D remains unclear. The V and J ends lost 8 bases and 0 bases respectively, with 7 bases between them. This CDR3 comprises 12 residues. Germline-derived CDR1 and CDR2 are SNHLY and FYNNEI. CDR3 coding DNA: TGTGCCAGCCGATCGGCTAACTATGGCTACACCTTC. Translation: CASRSANYGYTF.

The rearrangement links TRBV30 to TRBJ2-1, with unresolved D. The germline V gene encodes CDR1 GTSNPN and CDR2 SVGIG (reference sequence). Trimming pared 0 bases from V and 5 bases from J, leaving 5 bases between. This CDR3 has 12 residues. CDR3 sequence reads: CAWSVRDNEQFF. CDR3 nucleotides: TGTGCCTGGAGTGTACGAGACAATGAGCAGTTCTTC.

The chain carries TRBV3-1 (or the pseudogene TRBV3-2) and TRBJ2-3; 10 nucleotides align to TRBD2. V was clipped by 0 bases and J by 6 bases; unmatched bases: 9. CDR1 and CDR2 from the germline V gene are LGHDT and YNNKEL (reference sequence). This CDR3 is built from 17 residues. CDR3 region: CASSQEPSGGPGDTQYF. For the CDR3, the DNA is TGTGCCAGCAGCCAAGAGCCTAGCGGGGGCCCAGGGGATACGCAGTATTTT.

The chain is built from TRBV27 and TRBJ2-3; no firm D call. Germline CDR1 MNHEY, CDR2 SMNVEV (reference sequence). Trimming shortened V by 3 bases and J by 2 bases, and 6 bases separated the two germline ends. CDR3 length equals 13 residues. CDR3 sequence reads: CASSFLHTDTQYF. The CDR3 coding sequence is TGTGCCAGCAGTTTTTTACACACAGATACGCAGTATTTT.

The chain recombines TRBV9 with TRBJ1-1; D possibly corresponds to TRBD1 (5 bases). Trimming left V 8 bases short and J 4 bases short, with 21 bases between. This CDR3 is 15 amino acids long. Germline V gives CDR1 SGDLS, CDR2 YYNGEE. The CDR3 DNA reads as TGTGCCAGTACAACAGGTAAAGGGCAGACCACTGAAGCTTTCTTT. Translated: CASTTGKGQTTEAFF.